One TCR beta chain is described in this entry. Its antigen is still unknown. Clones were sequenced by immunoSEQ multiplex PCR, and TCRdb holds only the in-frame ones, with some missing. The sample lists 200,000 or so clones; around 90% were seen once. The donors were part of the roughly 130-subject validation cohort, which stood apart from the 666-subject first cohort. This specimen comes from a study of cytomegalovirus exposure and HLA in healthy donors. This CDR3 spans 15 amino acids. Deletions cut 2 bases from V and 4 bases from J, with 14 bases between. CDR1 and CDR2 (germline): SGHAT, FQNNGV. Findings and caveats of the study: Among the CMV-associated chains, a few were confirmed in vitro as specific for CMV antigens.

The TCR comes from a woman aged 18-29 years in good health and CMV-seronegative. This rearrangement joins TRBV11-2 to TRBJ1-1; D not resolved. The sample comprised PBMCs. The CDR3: CASSLSRELGTEAFF. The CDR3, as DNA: TGTGCCAGCAGCTTATCCCGCGAACTCGGCACTGAAGCTTTCTTT.